The 32 T cell receptor beta chains listed next were all sequenced from one sample in a study of blood T cell repertoires in COVID-19. The data were produced by immunoSEQ multiplex PCR, yet TCRdb's version contains in-frame clones alone and is incomplete. This table has around 250,000 clones, roughly 85% appearing once. Sequenced input: peripheral blood. The source of these receptors is a man in his sixties who had recovered from COVID-19.

This chain uses TRBV5-1 with TRBJ2-1; 11 nucleotides align to TRBD1. The V and J ends lost 5 bases and 8 bases, in that order; junction bases with no gene match: 9. In germline, CDR1 is SGHRS, CDR2 YFSETQ. The CDR3 contains 15 residues. As DNA, the CDR3 is TGCGCCAGCAGAACCGGACAGGGGGCTATTTATGAGCAGTTCTTC. This sequence encodes CASRTGQGAIYEQFF.

The V and J genes are TRBV27 and TRBJ2-3, with a weak D call TRBD1 (6 bases). V was cut by 3 bases and J by 0 bases, with 10 bases left in between. The length of the CDR3 is 15 residues. Germline V lookup: CDR1 MNHEY, CDR2 SMNVEV (reference sequence). In nucleotides, the CDR3 is TGTGCCAGCAGTTTCAGGGGTGCTAGCACAGATACGCAGTATTTT. Its translation is CASSFRGASTDTQYF.

This clone has just a few counts. CDR3 nucleotides: TGTGCCAGCAACTCTCGGGAATCGAACACCGGGGAGCTGTTTTTT. Amino acids: CASNSRESNTGELFF. The chain carries TRBV2 and TRBJ2-2, with D perhaps matching TRBD2 (5 bases). CDR1 is SNHLY and CDR2 is FYNNEI in the germline V gene. The CDR3 is 15 residues long. The V end was cut by 7 bases, the J end by 0 bases, with 12 bases between.

The chain carries TRBV3-1 (or the pseudogene TRBV3-2) and TRBJ1-2; 8 bases match TRBD1. The CDR3 is 18 amino acids. Trimming removed 1 base from V and 7 bases from J; junction bases left unmatched: 17. Looked up from germline, CDR1 is LGHDT and CDR2 is YNNKEL (reference sequence). The DNA of the CDR3 is TGTGCCAGCAGCCAAGTTCGTTTCAGAGGAGCAGGGGGCTCTGGCTACACCTTC. Translating gives CASSQVRFRGAGGSGYTF.

This sequence joins TRBV4-1 and TRBJ1-6; 11 bases are a match to TRBD1. Germline CDR1 and CDR2: MGHRA and YSYEKL. CDR3 size: 15 residues. V shed 4 bases and J 14 bases; nucleotides not matched to a gene: 10. The CDR3 DNA follows: TGCGCCAGCAGCCGGGGGGACAGGGGGTCCCAGGCCCTCCACTTT. As protein: CASSRGDRGSQALHF.

The rearrangement uses TRBV24-1 and TRBJ2-3; 8 positions match TRBD2. Germline-derived CDR1 and CDR2 are KGHDR and SFDVKD. Trimming cost V 4 bases and J 3 bases; bases outside gene matches: 11. The CDR3 totals 17 residues. The CDR3 coding sequence is TGTGCCACCAGTGACCCAACTCCCGGGACTAGTACAGATACGCAGTATTTT. This sequence encodes CATSDPTPGTSTDTQYF.

In this sample, this clone turned up once. The CDR3 loop is CASSLRAGRETQYF. The CDR3 DNA sequence: TGTGCCAGCAGCTTACGGGCGGGAAGGGAGACCCAGTACTTC. The chain couples TRBV7-8 to TRBJ2-5; possibly TRBD2 for D (6 bases). The CDR3 is 14 amino acids. Trimming took 2 bases from V and 5 from J, leaving 12 bases between them. Looked up from germline, CDR1 is SGHVS and CDR2 is FQNEAQ.

In its sample, this clone was seen many times. The V gene is TRBV9, the J gene TRBJ1-6; D is undetermined. Germline CDR1 SGDLS, CDR2 YYNGEE. Trimming shortened V by 0 bases and J by 5 bases, and 6 bases separated the two germline ends. CDR3 length: 14 residues. The CDR3 sequence: CASSVAQDNSPLHF. For the CDR3, the DNA is TGTGCCAGCAGCGTAGCCCAGGATAATTCACCCCTCCACTTT.

V gene TRBV5-1 combines with J gene TRBJ2-1; TRBD2 aligns across 14 bases. CDR1 is SGHRS and CDR2 is YFSETQ in the germline V gene. V lost 6 bases and J lost 9; bases outside the gene matches: 14. This CDR3 has 17 residues. The chain's CDR3 is CASIQTTGTSGRSEQFF. CDR3 coding DNA: TGCGCCAGCATCCAGACGACCGGGACTAGCGGGAGAAGTGAGCAGTTCTTC.

This clone was found many times. V gene TRBV2 combines with J gene TRBJ2-7; no clear D. V was clipped by 8 bases and J by 4 bases, with 15 bases between them. This CDR3 has 13 residues. Germline V gene lookup returns CDR1 SNHLY and CDR2 FYNNEI. Written as DNA, the CDR3 is TGTGCCAGCTGTTACGGGTACGGATACGAGCAGTACTTC. Amino acid sequence: CASCYGYGYEQYF. The variable domain in full, completed from reference TRBV2 and TRBJ2-7, reads EPEVTQTPSHQVTQMGQEVILRCVPISNHLYFYWYRQILGQKVEFLVSFYNNEISEKSEIFDDQFSVERPDGSNFTLKIRSTKLEDSAMYFCASCYGYGYEQYFGPGTRLTVT.

This clone was observed a single time. The rearrangement links TRBV7-6 to TRBJ2-1; 14 bases are shared with TRBD2. The germline V gene has CDR1 SGHVS and CDR2 FNYEAQ. V shed 4 bases, J shed 10 bases, and the junction held 6 bases outside the gene matches. CDR3 size: 15 residues. For the CDR3, the DNA is TGTGCCAGCAGCTCCATGGGACTAGCGGGAGAAGAGCAGTTCTTC. Translated, it gives CASSSMGLAGEEQFF. Full variable domain (outside the CDR3, taken from reference TRBV7-6 and TRBJ2-1): GAGVSQSPRYKVTKRGQDVALRCDPISGHVSLYWYRQALGQGPEFLTYFNYEAQQDKSGLPNDRFSAERPEGSISTLTIQRTEQRDSAMYRCASSSMGLAGEEQFFGPGTRLTVL.

This chain connects TRBV30 to TRBJ1-6; possibly TRBD1 for D (5 bases). CDR3 size: 13 residues. Germline CDR1 and CDR2: GTSNPN and SVGIG (reference sequence). Trimming took off 4 bases at V and 10 bases at J, with 14 bases between the two ends. CDR3 protein: CAWMQGGGSPLHF. The CDR3 bases are TGTGCCTGGATGCAGGGAGGTGGGTCACCCCTCCACTTT.

J is TRBJ2-1 and V is TRBV18; D is unresolved. This CDR3 spans 15 amino acids. Germline V gene lookup returns CDR1 KGHSH and CDR2 LQKENI. V was cut by 4 bases and J by 0 bases, with 10 bases left in between. The CDR3 DNA sequence: TGTGCCAGCTCACTATCAACACGCTCCTACAATGAGCAGTTCTTC. Residues: CASSLSTRSYNEQFF.

The chain uses TRBV7-2 and TRBJ2-1, with TRBD2 matching 11 bases. Germline V gene lookup returns CDR1 SGHTA and CDR2 FQGNSA. Losses at the gene ends were 0 bases for V and 9 bases for J; bases not matched to a gene: 4. The CDR3 is made up of 15 amino acids. Written as DNA, the CDR3 is TGTGCCAGCAGCTTAGCACTAGCGGGAGACAGTGAGCAGTTCTTC. This translates into CASSLALAGDSEQFF.

The chain combines TRBV10-3 with TRBJ2-1, with 10 bases lining up with TRBD2. This CDR3 is 15 amino acids long. With 5 bases clipped from V and 5 bases from J, the junction kept 6 bases outside the gene matches. CDR1 ENHRY and CDR2 SYGVKD come from the germline V gene. This CDR3 reads CAISILAGKNNEQFF. DNA of the CDR3: TGTGCCATCAGTATACTAGCGGGGAAAAACAATGAGCAGTTCTTC.

The V gene is TRBV6-6, the J gene TRBJ2-2; 11 nucleotides match TRBD1. This CDR3 contains 17 residues. From germline, CDR1 is MNHNY and CDR2 SVGAGI (reference sequence). V trimming: 5 bases; J trimming: 7 bases; junction bases outside the gene matches: 12. The CDR3 DNA is TGTGCCAGCAGTCGCCCCGGGACAGGGGGGTTGGGCGGGGAGCTGTTTTTT. Translating gives CASSRPGTGGLGGELFF.

The CDR3 DNA follows: TGTGCCAGCAGTTTATCATCAGGGGTCTCACCCCTCCACTTT. This gives the protein CASSLSSGVSPLHF. The V and J genes are TRBV27 and TRBJ1-6, with D maybe TRBD1 (6 bases). Germline V gene sequence: CDR1 MNHEY, CDR2 SMNVEV (reference sequence). The CDR3 totals 14 residues. Trimming took off 0 bases at V and 10 bases at J, with 10 bases between the two ends.

The rearrangement links TRBV7-2 to TRBJ2-3, with D maybe TRBD2 (6 bases). Trimming took 5 bases from V and 10 from J, leaving 16 bases between them. Germline V lookup: CDR1 SGHTA, CDR2 FQGNSA. The CDR3 is made up of 13 amino acids. The CDR3 DNA reads as TGTGCCAGCAGCCGGGACTCCTTAGGACCGCAGTATTTT. This translates into CASSRDSLGPQYF.

This clone occurred a few times. The chain carries TRBV15 and TRBJ1-5; the match to TRBD1 covers 10 bases. The germline gives CDR1 LNHNV, CDR2 YYDKDF (reference sequence). The V and J ends lost 0 bases and 1 base, in that order; junction bases with no gene match: 12. The CDR3 covers 20 residues. CDR3 sequence (DNA): TGTGCCACCAGCAGAGAACGTCCAGGACAGGGGGGTAGGAGCAATCAGCCCCAGCATTTT. Translation: CATSRERPGQGGRSNQPQHF.

The V gene is TRBV18, the J gene TRBJ1-2; 7 bases agree with TRBD1. The CDR3 has 15 residues. The germline V gene encodes CDR1 KGHSH and CDR2 LQKENI. Germline trimming cut 2 bases from V and 7 bases from J; bases unmatched to any gene: 10. The CDR3 coding sequence is TGTGCCAGCTCACCAGATCAGGGGGGAGTTTCTGGCTACACCTTC. Its translation is CASSPDQGGVSGYTF. The whole variable domain, filled in from reference TRBV18 and TRBJ1-2, reads NAGVMQNPRHLVRRRGQEARLRCSPMKGHSHVYWYRQLPEEGLKFMVYLQKENIIDESGMPKERFSAEFPKEGPSILRIQQVVRGDSAAYFCASSPDQGGVSGYTFGSGTRLTVV.

The chain has TRBV11-2 and TRBJ2-1, with TRBD2 identical over 16 bases. The junction had 2 bases not matched to a gene; V was cut back by 4 bases and J by 5 bases. The CDR3 is 16 residues long. CDR1 SGHAT and CDR2 FQNNGV come from the germline V gene. CDR3 residues: CASSSGTSGGDNEQFF. DNA for the CDR3: TGTGCCAGCAGCTCCGGGACTAGCGGGGGGGACAATGAGCAGTTCTTC.

The chain combines TRBV18 with TRBJ1-1; tentatively, D is TRBD1 (5 bases). V gave up 3 bases and J gave up 3 bases, with 20 bases separating them. In germline, CDR1 is KGHSH, CDR2 LQKENI. The CDR3 length is 17 residues. CDR3 sequence (DNA): TGTGCCAGCTCACCTAGGGCGCAGGGAGGAGGGTACACTGAAGCTTTCTTT. Its protein is CASSPRAQGGGYTEAFF.

The genes are TRBV2 and TRBJ1-3, with 7 nucleotides matching TRBD1. V was clipped by 10 bases and J by 4 bases; unmatched bases: 10. The germline CDR1 and CDR2 sequences are SNHLY and FYNNEI. CDR3 length: 14 residues. CDR3 sequence: CATGDRVGGNTIYF. DNA of the CDR3: TGTGCCACCGGAGACAGGGTAGGAGGAAACACCATATATTTT.

This sequence joins TRBV2 and TRBJ2-1; TRBD2 aligns across 7 bases. Germline V gene sequence: CDR1 SNHLY, CDR2 FYNNEI. This CDR3 spans 16 amino acids. V was pared by 5 bases and J by 10 bases, with 17 bases of the junction left unmatched. The CDR3 DNA reads TGTGCCAGCAGTCCGGGCCGGGGGACGGGAGGTTGGGAGCAGTTCTTC. Translating gives CASSPGRGTGGWEQFF.

The chain carries TRBV5-4 and TRBJ2-2; no clear D. Trimming removed 1 base from V and 1 base from J, with 5 bases in between. The CDR3 is made up of 14 amino acids. Looked up from germline, CDR1 is SGHNT and CDR2 is YYREEE (reference sequence). As DNA, the CDR3 is TGTGCCAGCAGCTTGCGACAGAACACCGGGGAGCTGTTTTTT. Protein: CASSLRQNTGELFF.

V usage is TRBV6-5 and J usage is TRBJ2-1; 10 nucleotides match TRBD1. Looked up from germline, CDR1 is MNHEY and CDR2 is SVGAGI. Trimming at V came to 6 bases and at J to 4 bases, leaving 6 bases not matched to a gene. The CDR3 is made up of 15 amino acids. The CDR3 DNA follows: TGTGCCAGCAGCGGGGGGACAGGGGCGTACAATGAGCAGTTCTTC. This translates into CASSGGTGAYNEQFF.

This clone has only a few counts. The V and J genes are TRBV4-2 and TRBJ1-3, with D possibly TRBD1 on 5 matching bases. Germline-derived CDR1 and CDR2 are LGHNA and YNFKEQ. The CDR3 runs 16 residues. V was trimmed by 2 bases and J by 0 bases, leaving 11 bases between them. The CDR3: CASSQTGTNSGNTIYF. CDR3 in DNA: TGTGCCAGCAGCCAAACAGGTACCAACTCTGGAAACACCATATATTTT.

This clone came up a few times. The J gene is TRBJ2-2, the V gene TRBV9, with TRBD2 as a possible D gene (5 bases). The CDR3 has 16 amino acids. Trimming pared 4 bases from V and 4 bases from J, leaving 17 bases between. The germline V gene has CDR1 SGDLS and CDR2 YYNGEE. The CDR3 region has the DNA TGTGCCAGCAGCCCTCGAGTACTGGGAGTCACCGGGGAGCTGTTTTTT. It specifies CASSPRVLGVTGELFF.

V usage is TRBV5-1 and J usage is TRBJ2-1, with 7 bases lining up with TRBD1. CDR3 length equals 14 residues. In germline, CDR1 is SGHRS, CDR2 YFSETQ. V lost 4 bases to trimming and J lost 6 bases; unmatched junction nucleotides: 7. The DNA for the CDR3 is TGCGCCAGCAGCCCCCGACAGGGCGGCAATGAGCAGTTCTTC. This encodes CASSPRQGGNEQFF.

The chain joins TRBV3-1 (or the pseudogene TRBV3-2) to TRBJ1-5; TRBD1 agrees at 8 bases. Germline-derived CDR1 and CDR2 are LGHDT and YNNKEL (reference sequence). The V segment lost 6 bases and the J segment 7 bases; nucleotides outside the gene matches: 8. The CDR3 runs to 14 residues. The CDR3 DNA follows: TGTGCCAGCAGTCTACAGGGGGACGGGCAGCCCCAGCATTTT. It yields the protein CASSLQGDGQPQHF.

V is TRBV6-2 or TRBV6-3 and J is TRBJ2-2; 7 bases map to TRBD1. V shed 2 bases and J 4 bases; nucleotides not matched to a gene: 7. Germline V gene sequence: CDR1 MNHEY, CDR2 SVGEGT. CDR3 length: 16 residues. CDR3 sequence: CASSYARGMVTGELFF. The CDR3 region has the DNA TGTGCCAGCAGTTACGCCAGGGGGATGGTCACCGGGGAGCTGTTTTTT.

The V call is TRBV5-4, the J call TRBJ2-3; TRBD2 might be the D (5 bases). V gave up 6 bases and J gave up 9 bases, with 14 bases separating them. The CDR3 contains 12 residues. The germline V gene has CDR1 SGHNT and CDR2 YYREEE (reference sequence). The CDR3 region has the DNA TGTGCCAGCACCTCGAAGGCGGGCACGCAGTATTTT. Translation gives CASTSKAGTQYF.